This TCR beta chain stems from a study of blood T cell repertoires in COVID-19. On the study more broadly: Specimens from acute and convalescent COVID-19 originated in the United States, Italy and Spain. PBMCs, B-cell-depleted T cells, or T cells provided the cDNA or gDNA that made up the material.

Per the authors' pipeline: Reference gene primer amplification in the assay estimated nucleated cell counts. Only in-frame clones appear in the TCRdb table, and some are missing; sequencing was by immunoSEQ multiplex PCR. V and J calls and clone size are as listed in that table; D and trimming were resolved from the DNA. The data show tens of thousands of clones, roughly four fifths seen once. The table lists this clone with a few counts. From germline, CDR1 is SEHNR and CDR2 FQNEAQ (reference sequence). This CDR3 spans 15 amino acids. V gave up 0 bases and J gave up 6 bases; unmatched junction bases: 2.

The receptor comes from a man aged 45 to 65 with active or convalescent COVID-19. The chain links TRBV7-9 to TRBJ2-3; 11 positions agree with TRBD2. The sample taken for sequencing was peripheral blood. The CDR3 spells CASSLARTSGDTQYF. DNA of the CDR3: TGTGCCAGCAGCTTAGCAAGGACTAGCGGGGATACGCAGTATTTT.